Sequencing of this T cell receptor (beta chain) was carried out in a study of blood T cells in healthy people across ages (dated by TCRdb to 2014 to 2015). For context, the study as a whole: In model experiments, roughly one uniquely barcoded TCR beta cDNA molecule per two T cells was captured by template switching. To avoid experimental bias, donors of different ages were distributed randomly across sequencing lanes. The donors were split into four age groups: young (average about 16 years), middle-aged (roughly 39), aged (62) and long-lived (roughly 86). To track age-related changes in TCR beta repertoire diversity, the study relied on deep sequencing normalized with unique cDNA molecular identifiers. For two donors (one aged 18 to 30 and one aged 80 or older), the study analyzed two additional independent replicas of 1 million unique cDNA reads from the same blood draw. Study-level results and caveats: The percentage of naive T cells measured by flow cytometry correlated strongly with observed TCR beta diversity. As age increased, observed TCR beta diversity per million T cells dropped in a roughly linear way, and a significant reduction was already evident by age roughly 36. Compared with the aged group, more naive CD4+ T cells, fewer expanded clones and increased TCR diversity were shown by the long-lived group, suggesting age selection. Conclusive comparison of naive and antigen-experienced compartments was prevented by the profiling of bulk unsorted PBMCs. Estimates of total diversity based on one million sequenced T cells were regarded as lower bounds and as underestimates. The CMV infection status of donors was not known, potentially confounding age-related changes in expanded clonotypes.

The library was built by means of 5' RACE. Sequencing instrument: Illumina HiSeq 2500. The second PCR ran for roughly 7 to 12 cycles and used a J-beta primer mix along with a sample-barcoded 5' primer. A unique molecular identifier was introduced onto each TCR beta cDNA molecule by a template-switch 5' adaptor carrying 12 random nucleotides. Each sample yielded at least 2.5 million CDR3-containing paired-end reads. All of the RNA was converted into first-strand cDNA using the Mint cDNA synthesis kit, with a TRBC-specific oligonucleotide serving as the primer. All cDNA was treated with uracil-DNA glycosylase and then went through a first 18-cycle PCR with the universal primers M1SS and BC2_uni_R. Processing in the source paper ran as follows. Each sample was normalized by randomly selecting 1 million high-quality reads, each carrying a distinct molecular identifier. Instead of being binned into consensus sequences, reads that shared molecular identifiers were thrown out. MiTCR, run with a Q25 quality threshold and the strictest error-elimination algorithm, handled CDR3 identification, clonotype clustering and error correction. A nonparametric unseen species model with Euler transformation was used to estimate lower-bound total TCR beta diversity. The public sequencing data were trimmed at Q25 with fastp and processed into clonotypes with MiXCR by TCRdb, which kept only in-frame beta chains. Identical CDR3 protein sequences are pooled into one entry, listed with their most common genes and DNA. TCRdb, not the authors, supplied the V and J calls. The sample table holds about 1.6 million distinct CDR3 sequences, of which roughly 30% were seen once. Around 11% of the sample rests with the top ten.

As concerns this clonotype: Its antigen remains undetermined. No much larger clone is present one base from it, and per-base qualities are unavailable.

Donors were roughly 40 systemically healthy Caucasian individuals from Russia aged about 6 to 100 years. Around 10 milliliters of peripheral blood were collected from each donor into EDTA-treated Vacutainer tubes. Ficoll-Paque density-gradient centrifugation was used to isolate PBMCs, with at least 6 million obtained per sample. Total RNA was extracted from PBMCs with Trizol reagent, with at least 5 micrograms obtained per sample. Naive CD45RAhigh/CD27high T cell percentages were measured by flow cytometry on a PBMC aliquot from every donor. This TCR was sampled from a woman aged 30 to 39 in good health. Sequenced sample: blood.

The nucleotide sequence reads as follows: TGTGCCAGCACCCTGACAGGGGGCTGGTCACCCCTCCACTTT. Its protein is CASTLTGGWSPLHF. The chain employs TRBV12-3 or TRBV12-4 and TRBJ1-6; the junction holds 10 bases that match TRBD1. Including the terminal cysteine and phenylalanine, the CDR3 comprises 14 residues. Only the CDR3 region is kept as DNA, spanning 42 bases read in frame from base 1. V has 7 bases trimmed and J has 10 bases trimmed; junction bases matching no gene number 7.